This passage covers 7 T cell receptor beta chains from one sample sequenced in a study of cytomegalovirus exposure and HLA in healthy donors. Vbeta (60) and Jbeta (13) primers were used in the PCR. The assay was immunoSEQ multiplex PCR, and TCRdb's table has in-frame clones only and misses some. The data hold 85,000 to 100,000 clones, with about four fifths observed a single time. What was sequenced was PBMCs. Source of these receptors: a woman under 30 in good health and CMV-seropositive.

The rearrangement uses TRBV10-2 and TRBJ2-3; weak D call: TRBD2 (5 bases). Germline lookup yields CDR1 WSHSY and CDR2 SAAADI. The CDR3 runs 13 residues. Trimming removed 3 bases from V and 9 bases from J, with 13 bases in between. The CDR3: CASSDWIGETQYF. CDR3 in DNA: TGCGCCAGCAGTGATTGGATTGGGGAGACGCAGTATTTT.

The chain employs TRBV25-1 and TRBJ2-2; weak D call: TRBD2 (5 bases). Per germline, CDR1 MGHDK and CDR2 SYGVNS. The CDR3 is made up of 16 amino acids. Deletions cut 2 bases from V and 1 base from J, with 11 bases between. CDR3 DNA: TGTGCCAGCAGTGAAGAGGGCAGAGGGAACACCGGGGAGCTGTTTTTT. Translated, it gives CASSEEGRGNTGELFF.

The CDR3 nucleotides are TGCGCCAGCAGCCAAGTAGTCCACGGGACAGCCTCCTACGAGCAGTACTTC. This translates into CASSQVVHGTASYEQYF. This chain connects TRBV4-1 to TRBJ2-7; 7 positions match TRBD1. The CDR3 totals 17 residues. Germline CDR1 and CDR2: MGHRA and YSYEKL. V trimming: 1 base; J trimming: 0 bases; junction bases outside the gene matches: 9.

The chain has TRBV19 and TRBJ1-4, with 7 positions matching TRBD1. V was clipped by 6 bases and J by 0 bases; unmatched bases: 1. This CDR3 region has 14 residues. Germline V lookup: CDR1 LNHDA, CDR2 SQIVND (reference sequence). The CDR3 region has the DNA TGTGCCAGTAGAACAGGGGCAACTAATGAAAAACTGTTTTTT. Encoded protein: CASRTGATNEKLFF.

The chain links TRBV6-5 to TRBJ2-1, with D possibly being TRBD1 (6 bases). Germline V gene data show CDR1 as MNHEY and CDR2 as SVGAGI. V was cut by 7 bases and J by 10 bases, with 11 bases left in between. The CDR3 contains 11 residues. The CDR3 bases are TGTGCCAGCACCCAGGGGTCGGAGCAGTTCTTC. This codes for CASTQGSEQFF.

V usage is TRBV28 and J usage is TRBJ1-5, with TRBD1 matching over 7 bases. In germline, CDR1 is MDHEN, CDR2 SYDVKM. The CDR3 has 15 amino acids. After removal of 4 bases from V and 6 bases from J, the junction contained 9 bases not matched to a gene. CDR3 region: CASSSTTGSGQPQHF. CDR3 coding DNA: TGTGCCAGCAGTTCAACGACAGGGTCCGGTCAGCCCCAGCATTTT.

The chain carries TRBV6-5 and TRBJ1-1, with TRBD1 identical over 7 bases. There are 15 residues in the CDR3. CDR1 and CDR2 (germline): MNHEY, SVGAGI. With V trimmed by 5 bases and J by 1 base, 7 bases remained unmatched. The CDR3 region is CASSLQGRSNTEAFF. The CDR3 bases are TGTGCCAGCAGTCTACAGGGGAGGTCGAACACTGAAGCTTTCTTT.